The TCR beta chain under discussion was sequenced for a study of blood T cell repertoires in COVID-19. In this sample, this clone turned up once. Living in 20 to 30 US areas, the participants were between roughly 18 and 95 years of age. The CDR3 contains 18 residues. Trimming at V came to 7 bases and at J to 1 base, leaving 16 bases not matched to a gene. CDR1 WNHNN and CDR2 SYGVQD come from the germline V gene (reference sequence). This table comes from immunoSEQ multiplex PCR, and its TCRdb copy is limited to in-frame clones, with some not included. Among around 50,000 clones, around 73% were seen once, and the ten largest hold about 6.1%.

The gene calls are TRBV10-1 and TRBJ2-3, with TRBD2 matching 8 bases. The clonotype was recovered from a woman aged 45 to 65 with acute COVID-19. Sequencing used PBMCs or T cells enriched from blood (not recorded which). This chain's CDR3 is CASIYSGKPSRGTDTQYF. CDR3 nucleotides: TGCGCCAGCATTTATAGCGGGAAACCTTCTAGAGGCACAGATACGCAGTATTTT.